The 2 T cell receptor beta chains given below trace back to one sample, sequenced in a study of T cell responses to AZD1222 COVID-19 vaccine. TCRdb's copy holds only in-frame clones and misses some; the assay was immunoSEQ multiplex PCR. The data contain around 100,000 clones, roughly nine tenths of them seen just once; the ten biggest clones take up more than 2.5%. This specimen was peripheral blood, taken 28 days after the second dose of the MenACWY control vaccine. Receptors originate from an adult who received the MenACWY meningococcal vaccine as a control.

The chain carries TRBV7-3 and TRBJ1-2, with 8 bases that match TRBD1. J lost 2 bases, V lost 2 bases, and 13 bases had no gene match. The CDR3 contains 18 residues. The germline V gene has CDR1 SGHTA and CDR2 FQGTGA. The CDR3 loop is CASSLVHFNRDRNYGYTF. CDR3 coding DNA: TGTGCCAGCAGCTTAGTTCATTTCAACCGGGACAGGAACTATGGCTACACCTTC.

V and J are TRBV28 and TRBJ1-2; D unresolved. Germline CDR1 MDHEN, CDR2 SYDVKM. Trimming pared 6 bases from V and 7 bases from J, leaving 12 bases between. This CDR3 spans 12 amino acids. The chain's CDR3 is CASSSPSSGYTF. DNA for the CDR3: TGTGCCAGCAGCTCCCCATCAAGTGGCTACACCTTC.